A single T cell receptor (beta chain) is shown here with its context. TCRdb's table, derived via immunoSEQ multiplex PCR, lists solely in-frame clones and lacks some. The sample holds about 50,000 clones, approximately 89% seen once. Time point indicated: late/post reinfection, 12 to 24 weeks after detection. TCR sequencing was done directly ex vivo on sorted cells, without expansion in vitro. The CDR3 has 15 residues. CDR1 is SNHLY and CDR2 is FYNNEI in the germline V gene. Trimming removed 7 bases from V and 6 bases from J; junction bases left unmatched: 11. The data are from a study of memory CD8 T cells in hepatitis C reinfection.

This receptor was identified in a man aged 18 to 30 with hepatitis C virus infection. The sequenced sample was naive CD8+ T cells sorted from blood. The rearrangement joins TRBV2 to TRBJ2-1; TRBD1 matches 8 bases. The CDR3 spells CASNPGTGACNEQFF. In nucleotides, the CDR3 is TGTGCCAGCAACCCCGGGACAGGTGCCTGCAATGAGCAGTTCTTC.